This entry is about one TCR beta chain. In the original processing: Reference gene primer amplification yielded estimated nucleated cell counts. Profiled with immunoSEQ multiplex PCR; TCRdb holds only in-frame clones, not every one. From that table come the V and J calls and clone size; the DNA was used to work out D and trimming. The sample yields 450,000 or so clones, nearly 90% seen once. The CDR3 totals 14 residues. Trimming took off 4 bases at V and 7 bases at J, with 15 bases between the two ends. CDR1 SGHDT and CDR2 YYEEEE come from the germline V gene. This sample is part of a study of blood T cell repertoires in COVID-19. Study background: Whether acute or convalescent, the COVID-19 samples came from the United States, Italy and Spain.

The receptor was derived from a man aged 18 to 29 with COVID-19, enrolled during active disease. V usage is TRBV5-6 and J usage is TRBJ1-5; tentative D call: TRBD1 (6 bases). The sequenced sample consisted of peripheral blood. For the CDR3, the DNA is TGTGCCAGCAGCCAGGGGCATTCAATACAGCCCCAGCATTTT. This gives the protein CASSQGHSIQPQHF. Looking up the rest from reference TRBV5-6 and TRBJ1-5 gives the full variable domain: DAGVTQSPTHLIKTRGQQVTLRCSPKSGHDTVSWYQQALGQGPQFIFQYYEEEERQRGNFPDRFSGHQFPNYSSELNVNALLLGDSALYLCASSQGHSIQPQHFGDGTRLSIL.